This is a list of T cell receptor beta chains from one sample in a study of blood T cells in healthy people across ages. TCRdb used MiXCR to reprocess the 5' RACE reads, holding one entry per CDR3 protein. Here the sample spans roughly 900,000 distinct CDR3 sequences, roughly 26% being singletons. The specimen sequenced was blood. These receptors were taken from a woman older than 75 in good health. The CDR3 runs from the conserved cysteine through the conserved F or W. Each record gives: J gene, D gene, clone size, V gene, CDR3 protein, CDR3 DNA. The D gene is left open where the match is weak. Rows may omit the clone size; those that give it use once, few, many or a size class.

j_gene: TRBJ2-5
d_gene: TRBD2
abundance: -
v_gene: TRBV7-9
CDR3aa: CASSGPGTSGVQEQYF
CDR3nt: TGTGCCAGCAGCGGCCCCGGGACTAGCGGAGTCCAAGAGCAGTACTTC

j_gene: TRBJ2-1
d_gene: TRBD2
abundance: many
v_gene: TRBV5-1
CDR3aa: CASSGGGLAGNEQFF
CDR3nt: TGCGCCAGCAGCGGAGGGGGACTAGCGGGGAATGAGCAGTTCTTC

j_gene: TRBJ2-5
d_gene: -
abundance: -
v_gene: TRBV14
CDR3aa: CASSSATTKQYF
CDR3nt: TGTGCCAGCAGCTCAGCTACGACCAAGCAGTACTTC

j_gene: TRBJ2-1
d_gene: TRBD2
abundance: many
v_gene: TRBV3-1
CDR3aa: CASSRTSGGQRWGEQFF
CDR3nt: TGTGCCAGCAGCCGGACTAGCGGGGGCCAACGATGGGGTGAGCAGTTCTTC

j_gene: TRBJ1-2
d_gene: TRBD1
abundance: -
v_gene: TRBV6-1
CDR3aa: CASSAELIGGYGFSRGYTF
CDR3nt: TGTGCCAGCAGTGCCGAATTAATAGGGGGCTATGGCTTCTCTAGGGGCTACACCTTC

j_gene: TRBJ2-7
d_gene: -
abundance: many
v_gene: TRBV2
CDR3aa: CASARPVYEQYF
CDR3nt: TGTGCCAGCGCTCGGCCGGTCTACGAGCAGTACTTC

j_gene: TRBJ1-4
d_gene: -
abundance: few
v_gene: TRBV4-3
CDR3aa: CASSQDTGRRATNEKLFF
CDR3nt: TGCGCCAGCAGCCAAGATACAGGGAGGAGGGCAACTAATGAAAAACTGTTTTTT

j_gene: TRBJ2-3
d_gene: -
abundance: once
v_gene: TRBV10-3
CDR3aa: CASSPVLTDTQYF
CDR3nt: TGTGCCAGCAGTCCCGTACTCACAGATACGCAGTATTTT

j_gene: TRBJ2-7
d_gene: -
abundance: -
v_gene: TRBV7-2
CDR3aa: CASRDGINYEQYF
CDR3nt: TGTGCCAGCCGGGACGGGATCAACTACGAGCAGTACTTC

j_gene: TRBJ1-1
d_gene: -
abundance: -
v_gene: TRBV10-3
CDR3aa: CAIRSQGRGTEAFF
CDR3nt: TGTGCCATCAGGAGTCAGGGGCGAGGAACTGAAGCTTTCTTT

j_gene: TRBJ2-3
d_gene: TRBD1
abundance: -
v_gene: TRBV5-6
CDR3aa: CASSLLGTGGGTDTQYF
CDR3nt: TGTGCCAGCAGCTTGTTAGGGACAGGGGGCGGCACAGATACGCAGTATTTT

j_gene: TRBJ1-1
d_gene: -
abundance: few
v_gene: TRBV20-1
CDR3aa: CSARAEIGNTEAFF
CDR3nt: TGCAGTGCTAGAGCAGAAATAGGGAACACTGAAGCTTTCTTT

j_gene: TRBJ2-1
d_gene: TRBD2
abundance: many
v_gene: TRBV5-1
CDR3aa: CASSLDGGGPYNEQFF
CDR3nt: TGCGCCAGCAGCTTGGATGGCGGGGGGCCATACAATGAGCAGTTCTTC

j_gene: TRBJ2-5
d_gene: -
abundance: many
v_gene: TRBV5-4
CDR3aa: CASSQDPRETQYF
CDR3nt: TGTGCCAGCAGCCAGGACCCCCGCGAGACCCAGTACTTC

j_gene: TRBJ1-2
d_gene: -
abundance: many
v_gene: TRBV29-1
CDR3aa: CSVEIGGGGYTF
CDR3nt: TGCAGCGTTGAAATCGGGGGAGGTGGCTACACCTTC

j_gene: TRBJ2-5
d_gene: TRBD2
abundance: many
v_gene: TRBV6-6
CDR3aa: CASSQTSGGAETQYF
CDR3nt: TGTGCCAGCAGCCAAACTAGCGGGGGGGCAGAGACCCAGTACTTC

j_gene: TRBJ1-4
d_gene: -
abundance: few
v_gene: TRBV28
CDR3aa: CASSPRPSSNEKLFF
CDR3nt: TGTGCCAGCAGTCCCCGCCCGAGTTCTAATGAAAAACTGTTTTTT

j_gene: TRBJ1-1
d_gene: TRBD1
abundance: few
v_gene: TRBV29-1
CDR3aa: CSVGRGLGGEAFF
CDR3nt: TGCAGCGTTGGCAGGGGGCTTGGTGGTGAAGCTTTCTTT

j_gene: TRBJ2-1
d_gene: -
abundance: few
v_gene: TRBV2
CDR3aa: CASISVRATNEQFF
CDR3nt: TGTGCCAGCATTTCTGTCCGGGCTACCAATGAGCAGTTCTTC

j_gene: TRBJ2-1
d_gene: -
abundance: many
v_gene: TRBV3-1
CDR3aa: CASSLTAQWEQFF
CDR3nt: TGTGCCAGCAGCCTCACCGCCCAATGGGAGCAGTTCTTC

j_gene: TRBJ2-3
d_gene: -
abundance: many
v_gene: TRBV28
CDR3aa: CASSFWAGYTDTQYF
CDR3nt: TGTGCCAGCAGTTTCTGGGCGGGGTACACAGATACGCAGTATTTT

j_gene: TRBJ1-4
d_gene: TRBD1
abundance: few
v_gene: TRBV5-1
CDR3aa: CASSRRQGAGEKLFF
CDR3nt: TGCGCCAGCAGCCGGAGACAGGGGGCCGGAGAAAAACTGTTTTTT

j_gene: TRBJ2-3
d_gene: TRBD2
abundance: -
v_gene: TRBV7-2
CDR3aa: CASSFPSGKSDTQYF
CDR3nt: TGTGCCAGCAGCTTCCCTAGCGGGAAGTCAGATACGCAGTATTTT

j_gene: TRBJ2-5
d_gene: -
abundance: few
v_gene: TRBV5-1
CDR3aa: CASSFRQGGSKEAQYF
CDR3nt: TGCGCCAGCAGCTTTCGACAGGGAGGGTCAAAAGAGGCCCAGTACTTC

j_gene: TRBJ1-2
d_gene: TRBD1
abundance: few
v_gene: TRBV5-4
CDR3aa: CASGPGQGGLVNYGYTF
CDR3nt: TGTGCCAGCGGACCGGGACAGGGGGGTTTAGTTAACTATGGCTACACCTTC

j_gene: TRBJ1-2
d_gene: -
abundance: many
v_gene: TRBV20-1
CDR3aa: CSARGSRGYTF
CDR3nt: TGCAGTGCTAGGGGGTCGCGTGGCTACACCTTC

j_gene: TRBJ1-1
d_gene: -
abundance: -
v_gene: TRBV5-1
CDR3aa: CASSSGTLMNTEAFF
CDR3nt: TGCGCCAGCAGCTCAGGGACACTGATGAACACTGAAGCTTTCTTT

j_gene: TRBJ1-5
d_gene: -
abundance: many
v_gene: TRBV7-2
CDR3aa: CASSLTTDSNQPQHF
CDR3nt: TGTGCCAGCAGCCTTACGACGGATAGCAATCAGCCCCAGCATTTT

j_gene: TRBJ1-1
d_gene: -
abundance: few
v_gene: TRBV5-1
CDR3aa: CASSFAGTGTEAFF
CDR3nt: TGCGCCAGCAGTTTTGCAGGGACGGGCACTGAAGCTTTCTTT

j_gene: TRBJ2-5
d_gene: -
abundance: many
v_gene: TRBV5-1
CDR3aa: CASSLDTGPQETQYF
CDR3nt: TGCGCCAGCAGCTTGGATACCGGGCCCCAAGAGACCCAGTACTTC

j_gene: TRBJ2-3
d_gene: -
abundance: many
v_gene: TRBV5-1
CDR3aa: CASSPGLSTFTDTQYF
CDR3nt: TGCGCCAGCAGCCCGGGGCTATCTACCTTCACAGATACGCAGTATTTT

j_gene: TRBJ2-4
d_gene: TRBD1
abundance: many
v_gene: TRBV7-9
CDR3aa: CASRMGQGPNIQYF
CDR3nt: TGTGCCAGCAGAATGGGACAGGGGCCAAACATTCAGTACTTC

j_gene: TRBJ1-2
d_gene: -
abundance: many
v_gene: TRBV7-9
CDR3aa: CASSLSHYGYTF
CDR3nt: TGTGCCAGCAGCTTATCACACTATGGCTACACCTTC

j_gene: TRBJ2-4
d_gene: -
abundance: -
v_gene: TRBV7-2
CDR3aa: CASSFSSDRRDIQYF
CDR3nt: TGTGCCAGCAGCTTTTCCTCAGACAGGAGGGACATTCAGTACTTC

j_gene: TRBJ2-1
d_gene: -
abundance: many
v_gene: TRBV20-1
CDR3aa: CSASGGHNEQFF
CDR3nt: TGCAGTGCTAGCGGGGGCCACAATGAGCAGTTCTTC

j_gene: TRBJ2-7
d_gene: -
abundance: -
v_gene: TRBV10-3
CDR3aa: CAISELAVWNYEQYF
CDR3nt: TGTGCCATCAGTGAGCTGGCCGTGTGGAACTACGAGCAGTACTTC

j_gene: TRBJ2-5
d_gene: -
abundance: -
v_gene: TRBV12-3/TRBV12-4
CDR3aa: CASSLVWERETQYF
CDR3nt: TGTGCCAGCAGTTTAGTTTGGGAGAGGGAGACCCAGTACTTC

j_gene: TRBJ2-4
d_gene: -
abundance: -
v_gene: TRBV20-1
CDR3aa: CGARKGWEVNIQYF
CDR3nt: TGCGGTGCTAGAAAGGGATGGGAGGTCAACATTCAGTACTTC

j_gene: TRBJ2-5
d_gene: TRBD2
abundance: -
v_gene: TRBV20-1
CDR3aa: CSAIRTSGVETQYF
CDR3nt: TGCAGTGCTATTAGGACTAGCGGGGTCGAGACCCAGTACTTC

j_gene: TRBJ1-6
d_gene: -
abundance: -
v_gene: TRBV28
CDR3aa: CASRSPTGHNSPLHF
CDR3nt: TGTGCCAGCAGAAGCCCAACGGGACACAATTCACCCCTCCACTTT

j_gene: TRBJ2-6
d_gene: -
abundance: -
v_gene: TRBV10-3
CDR3aa: CAISEKGRSGANVLTF
CDR3nt: TGTGCCATCAGTGAGAAAGGCCGCTCTGGGGCCAACGTCCTGACTTTC

j_gene: TRBJ2-1
d_gene: -
abundance: -
v_gene: TRBV12-3/TRBV12-4
CDR3aa: CASSSRGMGNNEQFF
CDR3nt: TGTGCCAGCAGTTCGAGGGGGATGGGCAACAATGAGCAGTTCTTC

j_gene: TRBJ2-3
d_gene: TRBD2
abundance: many
v_gene: TRBV11-2
CDR3aa: CASSSLAGGLLQYF
CDR3nt: TGTGCCAGCAGCTCCTTAGCGGGGGGGCTCTTGCAGTATTTT